The 29 T cell receptor beta chains in this list originate from one sample, sequenced in a study of blood T cell repertoires in COVID-19. Assay used: immunoSEQ multiplex PCR; TCRdb lists only in-frame clones, some missing. The table shows some 150,000 clones, with around 84% occurring only once. What was sequenced was peripheral blood. Every receptor here comes from a man between 60 and 75 years old with active or convalescent COVID-19.

This chain connects TRBV2 to TRBJ1-4, with a weak D call TRBD1 (5 bases). CDR1 and CDR2 from the germline V gene are SNHLY and FYNNEI. The CDR3 loop spans 14 amino acids. Trimming stripped 5 bases from V and 12 bases from J, with 19 bases between. CDR3 in DNA: TGTGCCAGCAGTTCTCGGCAAATGGCAGGGCAACTGTTTTTT. Residues: CASSSRQMAGQLFF.

The chain recombines TRBV9 with TRBJ2-2; TRBD2 matches at 9 bases. The germline V gene encodes CDR1 SGDLS and CDR2 YYNGEE. The CDR3 extends over 15 amino acids. J was trimmed by 7 bases and V by 7 bases; bases with no gene match: 11. CDR3 sequence (DNA): TGTGCCAGCGGGTTGGTAGCGGGAGCGGACGGGGAGCTGTTTTTT. This codes for CASGLVAGADGELFF.

The chain uses TRBV7-9 and TRBJ2-1, with 10 bases fitting TRBD2. V was pared by 2 bases and J by 0 bases, with 4 bases of the junction left unmatched. This CDR3 spans 17 amino acids. CDR1 and CDR2 from the germline V gene are SEHNR and FQNEAQ (reference sequence). CDR3 sequence reads: CASSLITSGNSYNEQFF. The CDR3 DNA reads as TGTGCCAGCAGCTTAATAACTAGCGGGAACTCCTACAATGAGCAGTTCTTC.

The gene calls are TRBV6-5 and TRBJ1-2; TRBD1 might be the D (6 bases). The V end was cut by 6 bases, the J end by 2 bases, with 7 bases between. The CDR3 runs to 12 residues. Germline lookup yields CDR1 MNHEY and CDR2 SVGAGI. CDR3 sequence (DNA): TGTGCCAGCAGAACAGGGAACTATGGCTACACCTTC. This gives the protein CASRTGNYGYTF.

The rearrangement joins TRBV4-3 to TRBJ1-1; D is undetermined. Germline assignment: CDR1 LGHNA and CDR2 YSLEER. V lost 0 bases to trimming and J lost 1 base, with 15 bases between them. The CDR3 extends over 17 amino acids. The CDR3 region has the DNA TGCGCCAGCAGCCAAGAAGCACGCCGTTTAGAGAACACTGAAGCTTTCTTT. Translated: CASSQEARRLENTEAFF.

V is TRBV7-3 and J is TRBJ2-5; 9 nucleotides align to TRBD2. CDR1 SGHTA and CDR2 FQGTGA come from the germline V gene. V was pared by 4 bases and J by 4 bases, with 4 bases of the junction left unmatched. The CDR3 is 14 residues long. CDR3 in amino acids: CASSSSGGRETQYF. CDR3 DNA: TGTGCCAGCAGCTCGAGCGGGGGGCGAGAGACCCAGTACTTC.

The gene calls are TRBV7-2 and TRBJ2-1, with 9 bases matching TRBD1. CDR1 and CDR2 from the germline V gene are SGHTA and FQGNSA. V lost 5 bases and J lost 6; bases outside the gene matches: 14. The CDR3 has 17 amino acids. CDR3 nucleotides: TGTGCCAGCAGCCCGACAGGGGGGCGCGGGAGTCCCAATGAGCAGTTCTTC. This encodes CASSPTGGRGSPNEQFF.

J is TRBJ2-5 and V is TRBV7-3; 8 bases agree with TRBD1. Germline lookup yields CDR1 SGHTA and CDR2 FQGTGA. The J segment lost 5 bases and the V segment lost 7 bases, leaving 15 bases of the junction unmatched. The CDR3 contains 16 residues. As DNA, the CDR3 is TGTGCCAGCAACCCCGACACCGACAGGGGCATGGAGACCCAGTACTTC. Encoded protein: CASNPDTDRGMETQYF.

This sequence joins TRBV4-2 and TRBJ1-2; D is uncertain. This CDR3 spans 15 amino acids. V lost 0 bases, J lost 3 bases, and 11 bases lay in between. Germline CDR1 and CDR2: LGHNA and YNFKEQ. The CDR3 sequence: CASSQEVKLYYGYTF. CDR3 nucleotides: TGTGCCAGCAGCCAAGAGGTAAAGCTTTACTATGGCTACACCTTC.

The chain recombines TRBV11-2 with TRBJ2-1, with TRBD2 matching over 7 bases. The CDR3 contains 13 residues. Germline CDR1 SGHAT, CDR2 FQNNGV. Trimming cost V 1 base and J 7 bases; bases outside gene matches: 1. The CDR3 bases are TGTGCCAGCAGCTTAGGACTAGCAAATGAGCAGTTCTTC. This encodes CASSLGLANEQFF.

The chain couples TRBV19 to TRBJ2-2; 8 bases align to TRBD1. Germline assignment: CDR1 LNHDA and CDR2 SQIVND (reference sequence). The CDR3 loop spans 15 amino acids. The ends lost 7 bases at V and 4 bases at J; junction bases unmatched: 8. The CDR3, as DNA: TGTGCCAGTACCCTCCAGGGGGCCTCCACCGGGGAGCTGTTTTTT. Translated, it gives CASTLQGASTGELFF.

This chain uses TRBV11-1 with TRBJ1-1; D is unresolved. The length of the CDR3 is 12 residues. In germline, CDR1 is SGHAT, CDR2 FQDESV (reference sequence). Trimming left V 5 bases short and J 10 bases short, with 14 bases between. CDR3 sequence: CASSRTGRGAFF. CDR3 DNA: TGTGCCAGCAGCCGGACGGGCCGGGGAGCTTTCTTT.

The chain is built from TRBV7-9 and TRBJ2-7, with D maybe TRBD2 (6 bases). This CDR3 contains 15 residues. V lost 3 bases and J lost 10, with 22 bases in between. Per germline, CDR1 SEHNR and CDR2 FQNEAQ (reference sequence). The CDR3 DNA follows: TGTGCCAGCAGCTTTGCCAGGGAGGCTAGGGTCGATCAGTACTTC. Its translation: CASSFAREARVDQYF.

The chain is built from TRBV9 and TRBJ2-7, with TRBD2 matching 8 bases. Germline CDR1 is SGDLS and CDR2 is YYNGEE. J lost 2 bases, V lost 0 bases, and 4 bases had no gene match. The length of the CDR3 is 15 residues. DNA for the CDR3: TGTGCCAGCAGCGTAGCTGTAGCGGGAACCTACGAGCAGTACTTC. Translation: CASSVAVAGTYEQYF.

The V gene is TRBV29-1, the J gene TRBJ2-5, with 8 bases that match TRBD2. V shed 7 bases, J shed 4 bases, and the junction held 14 bases outside the gene matches. The CDR3 spans 15 residues. Germline V gives CDR1 SQVTM, CDR2 ANQGSEA. The DNA for the CDR3 is TGCAGCGCCTTTTCACGGGGGGGGGCTCGAGAGACCCAGTACTTC. Translating gives CSAFSRGGARETQYF.

V is TRBV6-5 and J is TRBJ1-1; possible D gene TRBD1, 6 bases. V lost 9 bases to trimming and J lost 2 bases, with 19 bases between them. CDR1 is MNHEY, CDR2 SVGAGI, per germline. This CDR3 spans 15 amino acids. The CDR3 DNA reads as TGTGCCAGAGGGACAAGGAGATGGATCAACACTGAAGCTTTCTTT. Translating it yields CARGTRRWINTEAFF.

The chain couples TRBV18 to TRBJ1-1; TRBD1 agrees at 10 bases. The CDR3 consists of 16 residues. V lost 2 bases to trimming and J lost 0 bases; unmatched junction nucleotides: 3. Germline CDR1 reads KGHSH; CDR2 reads LQKENI. CDR3 region: CASSPRDRGMNTEAFF. CDR3 coding DNA: TGTGCCAGCTCACCAAGGGACAGGGGCATGAACACTGAAGCTTTCTTT. The variable domain in full, completed from reference TRBV18 and TRBJ1-1, reads NAGVMQNPRHLVRRRGQEARLRCSPMKGHSHVYWYRQLPEEGLKFMVYLQKENIIDESGMPKERFSAEFPKEGPSILRIQQVVRGDSAAYFCASSPRDRGMNTEAFFGQGTRLTVV.

The chain couples TRBV28 to TRBJ2-1; 8 positions agree with TRBD1. With 1 base clipped from V and 4 bases from J, the junction kept 3 bases outside the gene matches. This CDR3 is 15 amino acids long. Germline V gene lookup returns CDR1 MDHEN and CDR2 SYDVKM. The CDR3 DNA reads as TGTGCCAGCAGTTTATTTGGGACAGGTTACAATGAGCAGTTCTTC. Translation gives CASSLFGTGYNEQFF.

This clone was found a few times. The J gene is TRBJ2-7, the V gene TRBV7-8; possible D gene TRBD2, 5 bases. Looked up from germline, CDR1 is SGHVS and CDR2 is FQNEAQ. The CDR3 length is 13 residues. V shed 5 bases and J shed 4 bases, with 12 bases lying between them. The CDR3 DNA reads as TGTGCCAGCAGCCACTCGGGGAGTTACGAGCAGTACTTC. This translates into CASSHSGSYEQYF. Looking up the rest from reference TRBV7-8 and TRBJ2-7 gives the full variable domain: GAGVSQSPRYKVAKRGQDVALRCDPISGHVSLFWYQQALGQGPEFLTYFQNEAQLDKSGLPSDRFFAERPEGSVSTLKIQRTQQEDSAVYLCASSHSGSYEQYFGPGTRLTVT.

The chain couples TRBV28 to TRBJ2-1, with TRBD2 matching over 11 bases. In germline, CDR1 is MDHEN, CDR2 SYDVKM. Trimming at V came to 6 bases and at J to 5 bases, leaving 6 bases not matched to a gene. This CDR3 is 15 amino acids long. Written as DNA, the CDR3 is TGTGCCAGCAGCCTAGCGGGAGGTTATCACAATGAGCAGTTCTTC. It encodes CASSLAGGYHNEQFF.

V is TRBV18 and J is TRBJ1-6, with unresolved D. V lost 3 bases and J lost 0, with 12 bases in between. CDR3 length: 17 residues. CDR1 is KGHSH and CDR2 is LQKENI in the germline V gene. CDR3 nucleotides: TGTGCCAGCTCACCGGAGAATTGGAGCTCCTATAATTCACCCCTCCACTTT. Residues: CASSPENWSSYNSPLHF.

This clone showed up just a few times. The chain joins TRBV4-1 to TRBJ1-2; D possibly corresponds to TRBD1 (6 bases). This CDR3 is 11 amino acids long. V was cut by 11 bases and J by 5 bases, with 12 bases left in between. In germline, CDR1 is MGHRA, CDR2 YSYEKL. The CDR3 loop reads CASQGLYGYTF. The DNA of the CDR3 is TGCGCCTCCCAGGGGTTATATGGCTACACCTTC.

This clone was found once. This sequence joins TRBV6-2 or TRBV6-3 and TRBJ1-1, with a tentative D call TRBD1 (6 bases). This CDR3 is built from 13 residues. V lost 5 bases to trimming and J lost 2 bases, with 9 bases between them. CDR1 MNHEY and CDR2 SVGEGT come from the germline V gene. CDR3 region: CASSHRDNTEAFF. The CDR3, as DNA: TGTGCCAGCAGTCACAGGGACAACACTGAAGCTTTCTTT.

The chain carries TRBV7-2 and TRBJ1-1, with D uncertain. Germline-derived CDR1 and CDR2 are SGHTA and FQGNSA. Trimming pared 5 bases from V and 0 bases from J, leaving 10 bases between. The CDR3 sequence is 14 residues long. CDR3: CASSAHEMNTEAFF. As DNA, the CDR3 is TGTGCCAGCAGCGCCCACGAGATGAACACTGAAGCTTTCTTT.

This chain joins TRBV23-1 and TRBJ2-7, with 8 bases fitting TRBD1. TRBV23-1 is an ORF for which the function is uncertain. Losses at the gene ends were 7 bases for V and 2 bases for J; bases not matched to a gene: 7. The CDR3 sequence is 14 residues long. CDR3 coding DNA: TGCGCCAGCAAAACGGGACAGGAACCCTACGAGCAGTACTTC. Its translation: CASKTGQEPYEQYF.

This clone was seen just once. The V and J genes are TRBV9 and TRBJ1-2, with TRBD1 as a possible D gene (6 bases). The CDR3 spans 13 residues. The V end lost 4 bases, the J end lost 8 bases, and 15 bases lay between the germline ends. Per germline, CDR1 SGDLS and CDR2 YYNGEE. DNA of the CDR3: TGTGCCAGCAGCCCTGGGGGGGCGATAGGCTACACCTTC. Amino acid sequence: CASSPGGAIGYTF.

This chain joins TRBV24-1 and TRBJ1-2, with 8 positions matching TRBD1. The CDR3 runs to 15 residues. CDR1 KGHDR and CDR2 SFDVKD come from the germline V gene. V lost 2 bases and J lost 7; bases outside the gene matches: 8. CDR3 region: CATSDSGQGPTGYTF. The CDR3 DNA sequence: TGTGCCACCAGTGATTCCGGACAGGGTCCCACTGGCTACACCTTC.

This rearrangement joins TRBV29-1 to TRBJ2-1; 7 positions agree with TRBD1. V was clipped by 7 bases and J by 5 bases; unmatched bases: 8. Germline CDR1 is SQVTM and CDR2 is ANQGSEA. CDR3 length: 13 amino acids. The CDR3 DNA sequence: TGCAGCGCTAGAGAAGGGACAGACAATGAGCAGTTCTTC. It encodes CSAREGTDNEQFF.

J is TRBJ2-1 and V is TRBV4-3, with a weak D call TRBD1 (5 bases). The germline CDR1 and CDR2 sequences are LGHNA and YSLEER. The CDR3 runs to 16 residues. Trimming removed 3 bases from V and 5 bases from J, with 17 bases in between. In DNA, the CDR3 is TGCGCCAGCAGCCAGAAGATAGGGGCGTTAGACAATGAGCAGTTCTTC. This translates into CASSQKIGALDNEQFF.